Described below is a single T cell receptor beta chain sequence and its context. This sample is part of a study of blood T cell repertoires in COVID-19. The data were produced by immunoSEQ multiplex PCR, yet TCRdb's version contains in-frame clones alone and is incomplete. The profile covers roughly 200,000 clones, with roughly 86% appearing a single time and around 4% taken by the ten largest. With 5 bases removed from V and 8 bases from J, the gap between germline ends came to 21 bases. In germline, CDR1 is SGHTA, CDR2 FQGNSA. This CDR3 has 15 residues. This rearrangement joins TRBV7-2 to TRBJ1-2; TRBD1 might be the D (5 bases). The specimen sequenced was PBMCs or T cells enriched from blood (not recorded which). The TCR originated in a woman aged 30 to 39 with acute COVID-19. CDR3 DNA: TGTGCCAGCAGCCTTAAGACAGACACCGCGGAAGGCTACACCTTC. Its protein product is CASSLKTDTAEGYTF.